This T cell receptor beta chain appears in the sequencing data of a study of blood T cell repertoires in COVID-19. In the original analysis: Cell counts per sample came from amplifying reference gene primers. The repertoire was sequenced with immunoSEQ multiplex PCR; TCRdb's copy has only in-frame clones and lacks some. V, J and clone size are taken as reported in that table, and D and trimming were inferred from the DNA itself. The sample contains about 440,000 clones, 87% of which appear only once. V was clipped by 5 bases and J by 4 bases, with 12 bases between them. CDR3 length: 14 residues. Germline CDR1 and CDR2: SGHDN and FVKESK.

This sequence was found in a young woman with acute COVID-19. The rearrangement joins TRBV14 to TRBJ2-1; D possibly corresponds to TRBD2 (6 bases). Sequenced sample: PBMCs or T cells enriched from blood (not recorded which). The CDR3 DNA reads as TGTGCCAGCAGCTCCCGGGACTGGTACAATGAGCAGTTCTTC. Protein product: CASSSRDWYNEQFF.